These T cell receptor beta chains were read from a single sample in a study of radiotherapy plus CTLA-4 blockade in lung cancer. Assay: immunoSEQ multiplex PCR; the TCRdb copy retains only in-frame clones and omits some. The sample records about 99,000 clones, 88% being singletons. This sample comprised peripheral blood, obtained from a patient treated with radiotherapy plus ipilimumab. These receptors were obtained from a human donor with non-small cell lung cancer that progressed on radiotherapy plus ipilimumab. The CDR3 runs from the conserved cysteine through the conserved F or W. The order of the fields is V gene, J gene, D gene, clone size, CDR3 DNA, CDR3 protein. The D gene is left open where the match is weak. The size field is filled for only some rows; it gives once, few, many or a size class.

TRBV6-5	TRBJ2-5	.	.	TGTGCCAGCACCGCATCGAGGGCAGCACAAGAGACCCAGTACTTC	CASTASRAAQETQYF
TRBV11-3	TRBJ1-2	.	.	TGTGCCAGCAGCTTACGGGGCTATGGCTACACCTTC	CASSLRGYGYTF
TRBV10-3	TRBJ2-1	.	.	TGTGCCCGTCTTTGGAGGGGGAGGGTTTACAATGAGCAGTTCTTC	CARLWRGRVYNEQFF
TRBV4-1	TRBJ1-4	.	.	TGCGCCAGCAGCCAAGTGGGGGGGGTTAATGAAAAACTGTTTTTT	CASSQVGGVNEKLFF
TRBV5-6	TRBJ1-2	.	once	TGTGCCAGCAGCGGTCACCCACGGGCCCCTACTAACTATGGCTACACCTTC	CASSGHPRAPTNYGYTF
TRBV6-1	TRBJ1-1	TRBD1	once	TGTGCCAGCAGTGACCCACCGGGACAGGCGCGATTAGCTTTCTTT	CASSDPPGQARLAFF
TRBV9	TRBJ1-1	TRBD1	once	TGTGCCAGCAGCATAGTCACAGGGGGCACTGAAGCTTTCTTT	CASSIVTGGTEAFF
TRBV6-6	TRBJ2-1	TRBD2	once	TGTGCCAGCAGTGAGCTAGCGGGAGTTGGTGAGCAGTTCTTC	CASSELAGVGEQFF
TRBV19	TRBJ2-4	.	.	TGTGCCAGTAGTGGAAGGGGGGATCTAGCCAAAAACATTCAGTACTTC	CASSGRGDLAKNIQYF
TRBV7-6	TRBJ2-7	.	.	TGTGCCAGCAGCTTAAATCGGGGCAGGGGGGACTCCTACGAGCAGTACTTC	CASSLNRGRGDSYEQYF
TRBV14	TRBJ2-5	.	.	TGTGCCAGCAGCCCCCAGCGGGTAGTAGCTTCATCCAGGGGGGAGACCCAGTACTTC	CASSPQRVVASSRGETQYF
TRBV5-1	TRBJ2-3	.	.	TGCGCCAGCAGCTTTAGTGGCCCGGATACGCAGTATTTT	CASSFSGPDTQYF
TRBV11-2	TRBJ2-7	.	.	TGTGCCAGCAGCACCGTCTCTGCGGACTACGAGCAGTACTTC	CASSTVSADYEQYF
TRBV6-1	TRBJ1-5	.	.	TGTGCCAGCAGTGATGGGGGAGTCCGGAAAAGGTCCGATCAGCCCCAGCATTTT	CASSDGGVRKRSDQPQHF
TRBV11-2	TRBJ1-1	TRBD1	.	TGTGCCAGCAGCTTAGGGGCAGGGGGCGTCGCTGAAGCTTTCTTT	CASSLGAGGVAEAFF
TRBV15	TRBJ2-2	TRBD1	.	TGTGCCACCAGCGTTCCTAATCGACAGGGTCGGGAGCTGTTTTTT	CATSVPNRQGRELFF
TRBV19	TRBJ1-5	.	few	TGTGCCAGTACCCGCTTCGTCAATCAGCCCCAGCATTTT	CASTRFVNQPQHF
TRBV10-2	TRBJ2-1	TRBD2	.	TGCGCCAGCAGTGAACTAGCGGGAGTCAATGAGCAGTTCTTC	CASSELAGVNEQFF
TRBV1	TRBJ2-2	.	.	TGCACCAGCAGCCAACACCCGCGGGAGGGCCCCGGGGAGCTGTTTTTT	CTSSQHPREGPGELFF
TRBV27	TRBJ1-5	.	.	TGTGCCAGCGGGGGAGGAGGGAGCAATCAGCCCCAGCATTTT	CASGGGGSNQPQHF
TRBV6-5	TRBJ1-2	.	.	TGTGCCAGCAGTCCGACACGTAACTATGGCTACACCTTC	CASSPTRNYGYTF
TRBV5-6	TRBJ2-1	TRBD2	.	TGTGCCAGCAGCGTAACGACTAGCGGGTTGTCCAATGAGCAGTTCTTC	CASSVTTSGLSNEQFF
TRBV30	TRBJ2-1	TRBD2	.	TGTGCCTGGAACCCACTGGAGGGAGGGCCCCGCTCCTACAATGAGCAGTTCTTC	CAWNPLEGGPRSYNEQFF
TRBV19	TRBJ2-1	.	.	TGTGCCAGTAGCCCCGGGGGCCCCGGCTACAATGAGCAGTTCTTC	CASSPGGPGYNEQFF
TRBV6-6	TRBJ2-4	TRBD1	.	TGTGCCAGCAGTTACGGGGGACAGGCCGCCAAAAACATTCAGTACTTC	CASSYGGQAAKNIQYF
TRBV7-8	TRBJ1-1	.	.	TGTGCCAGCAGCTTAGGCTCGGTCGATGAAGCTTTCTTT	CASSLGSVDEAFF
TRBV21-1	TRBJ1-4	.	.	TGTGCCAGCAGCGAGGGCCCTTGCGGAAAACTGTTTTTT	CASSEGPCGKLFF
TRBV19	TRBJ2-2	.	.	TGTGCCAGCTCGAGTAGTTCGGGGAAGGGGTTTGAGACCGGGGAGCTGTTTTTT	CASSSSSGKGFETGELFF
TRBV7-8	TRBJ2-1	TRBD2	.	TGTGCCAGCAGCTCCCGGGGAGCGGGAAGTCGGGATGAGCAGTTCTTC	CASSSRGAGSRDEQFF
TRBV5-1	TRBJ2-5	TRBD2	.	TGCGCCAGCAGCTTGGTACTAGCGGGGTCGGAGACCCAGTACTTC	CASSLVLAGSETQYF
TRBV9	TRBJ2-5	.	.	TGTGCCAGCAGCGTAGACAGCGGTCCCCAAGAGACCCAGTACTTC	CASSVDSGPQETQYF
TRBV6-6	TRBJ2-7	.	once	TGTGCCAGCAGTTATGAGGGGAGCTACGAGCAGTACTTC	CASSYEGSYEQYF
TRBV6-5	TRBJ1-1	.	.	TGTGCCAGCAGTTACTCTACGCTCGGCAGGAACACTGAAGCTTTCTTT	CASSYSTLGRNTEAFF
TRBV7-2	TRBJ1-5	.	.	TGTGCCAGCAGCTCTCGCTGGGGGGCCGGTCAGCCCCAGCATTTT	CASSSRWGAGQPQHF
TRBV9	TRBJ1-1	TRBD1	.	TGTGCCAGCAGCGTCTCGGACAGGACTACCCCGCGGAACACTGAAGCTTTCTTT	CASSVSDRTTPRNTEAFF
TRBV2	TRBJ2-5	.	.	TGTGCCAGCAGCATTACAACACACCAGGGCCGAGGGGAGACCCAGTACTTC	CASSITTHQGRGETQYF
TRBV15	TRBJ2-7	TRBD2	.	TGTGCCACCAGCAGAGATCCAGCGGGAGCTCGCGAGCAGTACTTC	CATSRDPAGAREQYF
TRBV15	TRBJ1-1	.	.	TGTGCCACCAGCAAAGTAGGGGGGAACACTGAAGCTTTCTTT	CATSKVGGNTEAFF
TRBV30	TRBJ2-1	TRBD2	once	TGTGCCTGGAGAAAATTCGGACTAGCGGGTGTAAACAATGAGCAGTTCTTC	CAWRKFGLAGVNNEQFF
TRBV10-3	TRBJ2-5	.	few	TGTGCCATCAGTGAGTCGCGGCAAGAGACCCAGTACTTC	CAISESRQETQYF
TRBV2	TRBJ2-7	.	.	TGTGCCAGCCGACCAGGGGTGGACTTCTACGAGCAGTACTTC	CASRPGVDFYEQYF
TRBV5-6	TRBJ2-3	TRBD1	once	TGTGCCAGCAGTACGGGACAGTTCACAGATACGCAGTATTTT	CASSTGQFTDTQYF
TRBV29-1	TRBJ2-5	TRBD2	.	TGCAGCGCCCGGACTAGCGGGAGCATGGAGACCCAGTACTTC	CSARTSGSMETQYF
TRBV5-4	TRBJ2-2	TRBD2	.	TGTGCCAGCAGCTTGTACGGGACTAGCGTCGGGAAGCCGCTGTTTTTT	CASSLYGTSVGKPLFF
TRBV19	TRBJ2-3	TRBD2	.	TGTGCCAGTAGCCCCACTAGCGGGAGGGCCGAAGATACGCAGTATTTT	CASSPTSGRAEDTQYF
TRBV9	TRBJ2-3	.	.	TGTGCCAGCAGCACGGGGGCAGATACGCAGTATTTT	CASSTGADTQYF
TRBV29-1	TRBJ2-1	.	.	TGCAGCGTTGAGTGGTTCAGGAACAATGAGCAGTTCTTC	CSVEWFRNNEQFF
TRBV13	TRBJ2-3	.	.	TGTGCCAGCAGCATCGAAGATACGCAGTATTTT	CASSIEDTQYF
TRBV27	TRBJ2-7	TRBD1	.	TGTGCCAGCCATCAGGGACAGGGATATCAGTACGAGCAGTACTTC	CASHQGQGYQYEQYF
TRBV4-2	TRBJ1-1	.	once	TGTGCCAGCAGCCAAGAGCCGGGGGTAGTGAACACTGAAGCTTTCTTT	CASSQEPGVVNTEAFF
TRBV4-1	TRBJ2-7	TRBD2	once	TGCGCCAGCAGCCAACCGGGACTATCCCCTTCAATCGAGCAGTACTTC	CASSQPGLSPSIEQYF
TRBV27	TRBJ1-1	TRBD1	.	TGTGCCAGCAGTACCCAAGGGGGCAATACTGAAGCTTTCTTT	CASSTQGGNTEAFF
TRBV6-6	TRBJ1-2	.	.	TGTGCCAGCAGTTACTCTACGACGGACGAAGGCTACACCTTC	CASSYSTTDEGYTF
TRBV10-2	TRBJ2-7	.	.	TGCGCCAGCAGTGAAATATTTATGGGGGACGAGCAGTACTTC	CASSEIFMGDEQYF
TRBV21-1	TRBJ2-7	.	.	TGTGCCAGCAGCAATACGCCGGAGACTAGCGAATCAAGCTCCTACGAGCAGTACTTC	CASSNTPETSESSSYEQYF
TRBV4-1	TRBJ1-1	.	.	TGCGCCAGCAGCCAAGGTTCGAGGCCGAGCATGAACACTGAAGCTTTCTTT	CASSQGSRPSMNTEAFF
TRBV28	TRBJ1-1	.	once	TGTGCCAGCAGTTTAGAAGGACGGCTGAACACTGAAGCTTTCTTT	CASSLEGRLNTEAFF
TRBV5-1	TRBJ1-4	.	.	TGCGCCAGCAGGCCCTCCGGGACACCTAATGAAAAACTGTTTTTT	CASRPSGTPNEKLFF
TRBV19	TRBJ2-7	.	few	TGTGCCGCGAGCTCTAAGGTACTTTCTCCGACCGACGAGCAGTACTTC	CAASSKVLSPTDEQYF
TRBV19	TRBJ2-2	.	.	TGTGCCAGTAGTGAGGTTCCGGGGACCGGGGAGCTGTTTTTT	CASSEVPGTGELFF